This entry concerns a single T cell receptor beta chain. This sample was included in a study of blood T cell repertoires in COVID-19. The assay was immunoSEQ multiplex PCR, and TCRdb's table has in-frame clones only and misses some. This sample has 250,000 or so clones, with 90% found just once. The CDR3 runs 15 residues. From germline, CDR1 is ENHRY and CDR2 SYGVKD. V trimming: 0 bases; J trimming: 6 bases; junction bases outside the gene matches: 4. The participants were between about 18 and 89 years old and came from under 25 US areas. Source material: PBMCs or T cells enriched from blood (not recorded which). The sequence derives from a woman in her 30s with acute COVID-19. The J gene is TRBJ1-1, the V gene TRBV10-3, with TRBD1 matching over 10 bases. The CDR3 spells CAISESGQGTAEAFF. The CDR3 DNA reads TGTGCCATCAGTGAGTCGGGACAGGGGACCGCTGAAGCTTTCTTT.